The T cell receptor (beta chain) under discussion was sequenced for a study of CD4 T cells in relation to SARS-CoV-2 and coronaviruses. Study context: TCR beta CDR3s were sequenced after roughly 10-day antigen culture of PBMCs.

Assay used: immunoSEQ multiplex PCR; TCRdb lists only in-frame clones, some missing. The data show tens of thousands of clones, around 74% seen once. In regard to this clone: The antigen is unknown.

Germline assignment: CDR1 SQVTM and CDR2 ANQGSEA. The CDR3 length is 14 residues. V dropped 6 bases and J dropped 4; count of bases not matched to a gene: 8. The unexposed donors gave CD4+ T cells in about 2011-2018, prior to COVID-19. CD4+ T cells were isolated from the cells after 10 days of culture. The specimen was CD4+ T cells from PBMCs, cultured in vitro. The chain carries TRBV29-1 and TRBJ2-1, with 8 bases matching TRBD2. This receptor was identified in a human donor in good health. CDR3 residues: CSVEDSGKYNEQFF. CDR3 sequence (DNA): TGCAGCGTCGAGGATAGCGGGAAGTACAATGAGCAGTTCTTC.